This TCR beta chain was captured by sequencing in a study of T cell responses to AZD1222 COVID-19 vaccine. Trimming took off 3 bases at V and 5 bases at J, with 11 bases between the two ends. Germline CDR1 KGHSH, CDR2 LQKENI. This CDR3 spans 13 amino acids. Here immunoSEQ multiplex PCR was the method, and the copy in TCRdb shows in-frame clones only, minus some. The sample includes 95,000 or so clones, approximately 90% of them seen just once. Study-wide results and caveats: Clonal diversity was possibly underestimated; the donors were predominantly white British and more often female.

This clone was picked up a small number of times. What it recognizes is unknown. The clonotype was recovered from an adult in good health. The sample consisted of peripheral blood, taken on day 0 of AZD1222 vaccination. The genes are TRBV18 and TRBJ2-7; D is undetermined. CDR3 nucleotides: TGTGCCAGCTCACCGAACGAGAGGAACGAGCAGTACTTC. Protein product: CASSPNERNEQYF.